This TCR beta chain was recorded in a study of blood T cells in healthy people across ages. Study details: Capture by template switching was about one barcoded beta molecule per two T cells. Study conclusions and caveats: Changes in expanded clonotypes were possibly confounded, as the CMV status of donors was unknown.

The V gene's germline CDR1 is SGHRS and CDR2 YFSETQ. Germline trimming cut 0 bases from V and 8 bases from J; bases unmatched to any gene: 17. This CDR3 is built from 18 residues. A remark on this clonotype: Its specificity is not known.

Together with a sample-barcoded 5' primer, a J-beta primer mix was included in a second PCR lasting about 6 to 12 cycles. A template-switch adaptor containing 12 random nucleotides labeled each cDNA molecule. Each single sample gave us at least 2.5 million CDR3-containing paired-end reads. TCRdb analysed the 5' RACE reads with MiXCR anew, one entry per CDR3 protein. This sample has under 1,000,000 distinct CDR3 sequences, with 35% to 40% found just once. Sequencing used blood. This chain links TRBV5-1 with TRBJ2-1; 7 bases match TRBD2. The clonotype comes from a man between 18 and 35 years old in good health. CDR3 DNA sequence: TGCGCCAGCAGCTTGGTGGGGCGACTAGCACGAACCGGCGATGAGCAGTTCTTC. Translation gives CASSLVGRLARTGDEQFF.